The present T cell receptor beta chain was sequenced within a study of regulatory T cells in long-lasting Graves disease. Construction of the TCR beta libraries employed iRepertoire HTBI primers in conjunction with Arm-PCR of CDR3 regions. TCRdb re-called the multiplex PCR reads through MiXCR, storing one row per CDR3 protein. The table lists about 440,000 distinct CDR3 sequences, about a sixth of them singletons. This CDR3 contains 18 residues. The germline V gene encodes CDR1 SGHTA and CDR2 FQGTGA. The germline V and J ends were trimmed by 9 bases and 1 base, with 26 bases remaining between them. Described time point: newly diagnosed GD, antithyroid drugs for less than 3 months. The TCR library was made from RNA extracted from PBMCs. A further study also used this sample, focusing on T cells in Graves' hyperthyroidism and ophthalmopathy. This second report adds: Stability of Graves' hyperthyroidism was defined as absent ophthalmopathy progression within 18 months.

The V gene is TRBV7-3, the J gene TRBJ2-3; D might be TRBD1 or TRBD2, each matching 5 bases. The clonotype was recovered from a woman aged 18-29 years with Graves disease. This specimen consisted of peripheral blood mononuclear cells (PBMCs), obtained at new diagnosis, from a patient treated with antithyroid drugs. CDR3 region: CASSRVGERQVGTDTQYF. The CDR3 nucleotides are TGTGCCAGTTCCAGGGTGGGGGAGCGGCAAGTGGGCACAGATACGCAGTATTTT.